Shown below are 8 T cell receptor beta chains from a single sample sequenced in a study of T cells in Graves' hyperthyroidism and ophthalmopathy. The CDR3 regions of TCR beta were amplified from RNA transcripts. Using the HTBI primer set, a first-round RT-PCR was run on the TCR CDR3. TCRdb reanalysed the multiplex PCR reads using MiXCR and keeps one entry per CDR3 protein. Counted here are about 250,000 distinct CDR3 sequences, 22% occurring once; the ten biggest clones make up around two thirds. Material for sequencing was blood. The receptors shown here come from a young man with Graves' ophthalmopathy.

The chain has TRBV11-2 and TRBJ2-5; 7 bases are shared with TRBD1. V trimming: 5 bases; J trimming: 2 bases; junction bases outside the gene matches: 8. Germline V lookup: CDR1 SGHAT, CDR2 FQNNGV. This CDR3 is 15 amino acids long. DNA for the CDR3: TGTGCCAGCAGCCCTTGGTCGGGACAGCAAGAGACCCAGTACTTC. It yields the protein CASSPWSGQQETQYF.

Regarding this clonotype: A much bigger clone sits one base away, suggesting this may be a read error. The chain uses TRBV6-5 and TRBJ2-7, with 14 positions matching TRBD2. The V segment lost 5 bases and the J segment 1 base; nucleotides outside the gene matches: 7. Germline V gene lookup returns CDR1 MNHEY and CDR2 SVGAGI. The CDR3 spans 17 residues. CDR3 protein: CASSHGTSGRRSYEQYF. The DNA of the CDR3 is TGTGCCAGCAGTCACGGGACTAGCGGGAGAAGATCCTACGAGCAGTACTTC.

This clonotype came up a few times. V and J are TRBV7-8 and TRBJ2-6; TRBD1 is a possible D gene (5 bases). The germline V gene has CDR1 SGHVS and CDR2 FQNEAQ. The length of the CDR3 is 17 residues. Trimming pared 3 bases from V and 0 bases from J, leaving 12 bases between. The CDR3 nucleotides read TGTGCCAGCAGCTTCGACAGATTCAGCTCTGGGGCCAACGTCCTGACTTTC. It specifies CASSFDRFSSGANVLTF.

The V call is TRBV9, the J call TRBJ2-4; TRBD1 might be the D (5 bases). With 7 bases removed from V and 0 bases from J, the gap between germline ends came to 14 bases. This CDR3 is built from 15 residues. CDR1 SGDLS and CDR2 YYNGEE come from the germline V gene. The CDR3 loop reads CASGKDILAKNIQYF. The CDR3, as DNA: TGTGCCAGCGGTAAGGACATCTTAGCCAAAAACATTCAGTACTTC.

The J gene is TRBJ2-1, the V gene TRBV3-1; D unclear. This CDR3 has 15 residues. Germline CDR1 LGHDT, CDR2 YNNKEL (reference sequence). The V end lost 2 bases, the J end lost 3 bases, and 11 bases lay between the germline ends. The CDR3 protein is CASSQSRSVYNEQFF. The CDR3 nucleotides are TGTGCCAGCAGCCAATCGCGTTCGGTCTACAATGAGCAGTTCTTC.

This clonotype has at least ten counts. The junction departs from germline at one end; a sequencing error may be responsible. V and J are TRBV5-1 and TRBJ2-7; D gene unclear. Germline values: CDR1 SGHRS, CDR2 YFSETQ. CDR3 size: 14 residues. CDR3 protein: CASSLGPSSYEQYF. The CDR3 DNA reads as TGTGCCAGCAGCTTAGGACCGAGTTCCTACGAGCAGTACTTC.

This clonotype was observed a few times. J is TRBJ2-2 and V is TRBV7-2; TRBD2 agrees at 12 bases. After removal of 5 bases from V and 4 bases from J, the junction contained 5 bases not matched to a gene. The germline V gene has CDR1 SGHTA and CDR2 FQGNSA. The CDR3 has 16 amino acids. CDR3 amino acids: CASSTLAGGRTGELFF. CDR3 nucleotides: TGTGCCAGCAGCACCCTAGCGGGAGGGCGCACCGGGGAGCTGTTTTTT. Supplemented by reference TRBV7-2 and TRBJ2-2, the full variable domain reads GAGVSQSPSNKVTEKGKDVELRCDPISGHTALYWYRQSLGQGLEFLIYFQGNSAPDKSGLPSDRFSAERTGGSVSTLTIQRTQQEDSAVYLCASSTLAGGRTGELFFGEGSRLTVL.

This clonotype has more than one count but fewer than ten. The chain links TRBV24-1 to TRBJ2-7, with TRBD1 identical over 7 bases. Germline CDR1 KGHDR, CDR2 SFDVKD. The CDR3 consists of 15 residues. V was clipped by 2 bases and J by 0 bases; unmatched bases: 3. This chain's CDR3 is CATSDSGTASYEQYF. CDR3 nucleotide sequence: TGTGCCACCAGTGATTCCGGGACAGCCTCCTACGAGCAGTACTTC.